What follows are 19 T cell receptor beta chains derived from one specimen sequenced in a study of blood T cell repertoires in COVID-19. Sequencing was performed with immunoSEQ multiplex PCR; in TCRdb, only in-frame clones are kept and a portion is missing. Found here are about 220,000 clones, about 80% of them singletons; the top ten hold roughly 2.4%. The specimen was peripheral blood. These TCRs come from a woman aged 55 to 70 with acute or convalescent COVID-19.

This clone has more than one count but fewer than ten. The CDR3 DNA follows: TGCGCCAGCAGCGCCCGGGACAGGGTGGGGAGAACTAATGAAAAACTGTTTTTT. It translates to CASSARDRVGRTNEKLFF. This rearrangement joins TRBV5-1 to TRBJ1-4, with 9 nucleotides matching TRBD1. Germline CDR1 SGHRS, CDR2 YFSETQ. V gave up 4 bases and J gave up 1 base; unmatched junction bases: 11. The CDR3 is made up of 18 amino acids.

J is TRBJ1-1 and V is TRBV12-1. TRBV12-1 is classified as a pseudogene. The CDR3 spans 15 residues. CDR3 amino acids: CASPPPGGVNTEAFF. In nucleotides, the CDR3 is TGTGCCAGCCCCCCGCCGGGGGGAGTCAACACTGAAGCTTTCTTT.

The table lists this clone with a few counts. The CDR3 DNA follows: TGTGCCAGCAGCGGACGACAGGGAGGCTCACCCCTCCACTTT. It translates to CASSGRQGGSPLHF. The chain combines TRBV7-9 with TRBJ1-6; 7 bases line up with TRBD1. The CDR3 is made up of 14 amino acids. V was clipped by 5 bases and J by 10 bases; unmatched bases: 8. Germline CDR1 is SEHNR and CDR2 is FQNEAQ (reference sequence).

The V call is TRBV5-6, the J call TRBJ1-1; tentatively, D is TRBD1 (5 bases). The CDR3 extends over 17 amino acids. Trimming removed 1 base from V and 0 bases from J, with 16 bases in between. The germline V gene encodes CDR1 SGHDT and CDR2 YYEEEE. CDR3 sequence (DNA): TGTGCCAGCAGCTTGTGGGGCCTCCGGGGGATGAACACTGAAGCTTTCTTT. It codes for CASSLWGLRGMNTEAFF.

The CDR3 nucleotides are TGCAGCGTTGGGGGACAGGGAACCAATGAGCAGTTCTTC. Translated, it gives CSVGGQGTNEQFF. This rearrangement joins TRBV29-1 to TRBJ2-1; TRBD1 matches 9 bases. CDR3 length: 13 residues. CDR1 and CDR2 from the germline V gene are SQVTM and ANQGSEA. V lost 4 bases, J lost 6 bases, and 4 bases stayed unmatched.

Concerning this clone itself: Other DNA sequences in this sample translate to the same CDR3. The chain uses TRBV2 and TRBJ1-2, with TRBD1 identical over 7 bases. CDR1 and CDR2 (germline): SNHLY, FYNNEI. This CDR3 spans 13 amino acids. Losses at the gene ends were 5 bases for V and 1 base for J; bases not matched to a gene: 1. The CDR3 DNA sequence: TGTGCCAGCAGTCGGGACAGTAACTATGGCTACACCTTC. Encoded protein: CASSRDSNYGYTF.

The rearrangement uses TRBV7-8 and TRBJ1-2; D gene unclear. V was trimmed by 3 bases and J by 0 bases, leaving 8 bases between them. This CDR3 is 14 amino acids long. Germline V gene sequence: CDR1 SGHVS, CDR2 FQNEAQ. CDR3: CASSLAEANYGYTF. DNA of the CDR3: TGTGCCAGCAGCTTGGCAGAGGCTAACTATGGCTACACCTTC.

The rearrangement joins TRBV19 to TRBJ2-2; 10 nucleotides align to TRBD1. V lost 3 bases to trimming and J lost 12 bases; unmatched junction nucleotides: 4. Germline V gene lookup returns CDR1 LNHDA and CDR2 SQIVND (reference sequence). The CDR3 consists of 13 residues. The CDR3 sequence is CASSIPDRGKLFF. The CDR3 DNA reads TGTGCCAGTAGTATTCCGGACAGGGGGAAGCTGTTTTTT.

The chain uses TRBV6-6 and TRBJ2-3; 10 bases fit TRBD2. The V gene's germline CDR1 is MNHNY and CDR2 SVGAGI (reference sequence). The J segment lost 4 bases and the V segment lost 2 bases, leaving 6 bases of the junction unmatched. This CDR3 is built from 16 residues. In nucleotides, the CDR3 is TGTGCCAGCAGTTACGCTAGCGGGGGTCTTTCAGATACGCAGTATTTT. This translates into CASSYASGGLSDTQYF.

The rearrangement links TRBV4-2 to TRBJ2-2, with TRBD1 matching 8 bases. Per the germline V gene, CDR1 is LGHNA and CDR2 is YNFKEQ. The V and J ends lost 4 bases and 2 bases, in that order; junction bases with no gene match: 3. The CDR3 totals 15 residues. The CDR3 loop reads CASSPGQANTGELFF. The CDR3 coding sequence is TGTGCCAGCAGCCCGGGACAGGCAAACACCGGGGAGCTGTTTTTT.

The V call is TRBV6-5, the J call TRBJ1-3, with D possibly TRBD1 on 5 matching bases. The V gene's germline CDR1 is MNHEY and CDR2 SVGAGI. The CDR3 has 14 amino acids. Trimming removed 6 bases at V and 0 bases at J, with 9 bases between. In DNA, the CDR3 is TGTGCCAGCAGCCAGGGATTCTCTGGAAACACCATATATTTT. It encodes CASSQGFSGNTIYF.

This chain connects TRBV7-8 to TRBJ2-1; D not certain. The CDR3 spans 14 residues. Per the germline V gene, CDR1 is SGHVS and CDR2 is FQNEAQ. V was trimmed by 1 base and J by 3 bases, leaving 7 bases between them. CDR3 amino acids: CASSLDPGYNEQFF. DNA for the CDR3: TGTGCCAGCAGCTTAGATCCCGGCTACAATGAGCAGTTCTTC.

CDR3 sequence (DNA): TGTGCCAGTAGCTCCACTAGCGGCGGAAAAGTGGCTGAGCAGTTCTTC. The encoded protein is CASSSTSGGKVAEQFF. This chain joins TRBV19 and TRBJ2-1, with 8 bases identical to TRBD2. The CDR3 loop spans 16 amino acids. V shed 6 bases, J shed 9 bases, and the junction held 16 bases outside the gene matches. Germline CDR1 is LNHDA and CDR2 is SQIVND (reference sequence).

This clone was detected once. This chain joins TRBV5-1 and TRBJ1-2, with 9 bases that match TRBD1. Germline V gene lookup returns CDR1 SGHRS and CDR2 YFSETQ. This CDR3 region has 17 residues. Germline trimming cut 3 bases from V and 4 bases from J; bases unmatched to any gene: 13. For the CDR3, the DNA is TGCGCCAGCAGCTACGGGACAGGGCTGGTCCCTAGCTATGGCTACACCTTC. Protein: CASSYGTGLVPSYGYTF.

The chain links TRBV6-6 to TRBJ1-1; 9 nucleotides match TRBD1. The CDR3 is 13 amino acids. The trim removed 6 bases at V and 5 bases at J, leaving 4 bases unmatched. Germline V gene sequence: CDR1 MNHNY, CDR2 SVGAGI (reference sequence). CDR3 protein: CASSPTGGTEAFF. The CDR3 nucleotides read TGTGCCAGCAGCCCGACAGGGGGGACTGAAGCTTTCTTT.

This sequence joins TRBV11-2 and TRBJ1-2; D is possibly TRBD1 (5 bases). V dropped 5 bases and J dropped 8 bases, with 15 bases sitting between them. This CDR3 is built from 13 residues. Germline lookup yields CDR1 SGHAT and CDR2 FQNNGV. DNA of the CDR3: TGTGCCAGCAGCCCAGGGCAGGTTAAGGGCTACACCTTC. Translation gives CASSPGQVKGYTF.

The gene calls are TRBV9 and TRBJ2-3; 15 bases are a match to TRBD2. The CDR3 contains 17 residues. V was clipped by 4 bases and J by 2 bases; unmatched bases: 5. The germline CDR1 and CDR2 sequences are SGDLS and YYNGEE. CDR3 nucleotides: TGTGCCAGCAGCACCGGGACTAGCGGGGGGAACACAGATACGCAGTATTTT. This gives the protein CASSTGTSGGNTDTQYF.

This clone has just a few counts. The chain carries TRBV4-1 and TRBJ1-3; unclear D gene. V dropped 4 bases and J dropped 2 bases, with 24 bases sitting between them. The CDR3 has 19 residues. The germline V gene encodes CDR1 MGHRA and CDR2 YSYEKL. The CDR3 region is CASSRPGGRQTVPGNTIYF. The CDR3 DNA follows: TGCGCCAGCAGCCGCCCAGGAGGGCGGCAGACTGTTCCTGGAAACACCATATATTTT.

The chain combines TRBV9 with TRBJ2-1; D possibly corresponds to TRBD2 (7 bases). Germline-derived CDR1 and CDR2 are SGDLS and YYNGEE. The CDR3 covers 17 residues. Deletions cut 0 bases from V and 4 bases from J, with 17 bases between. The CDR3, as DNA: TGTGCCAGCAGCGTAGGCGGGGCGGGGGCAAATTACAATGAGCAGTTCTTC. The encoded protein is CASSVGGAGANYNEQFF.